This T cell receptor (beta chain) stems from a study of CD8 T cells in ankylosing spondylitis (dated by TCRdb to about 2017). Notes on the research overall: The study profiled T cell receptor beta repertoires in healthy donors and ankylosing spondylitis patients to find disease-linked TCR variants. The full study cohort was made up of about 24 ankylosing spondylitis patients and more than 90 healthy donors. Peripheral blood samples were taken, and synovial fluid was additionally collected from ankylosing spondylitis patients.

The sample was run on an Illumina HiSeq 2500. Quantitative 5'-RACE with molecular barcodes was the method used to prepare the TCR beta libraries. In the paper's pipeline: A new computational method, built on a probabilistic model of VDJ rearrangement, was used to identify disease-linked TCR variants. Using fastp at Q25 and MiXCR, TCRdb reprocessed the public reads and kept productive beta chains. Records with the same CDR3 protein are collapsed into one entry carrying the most frequent genes and DNA. TCRdb's processing, not the authors', yielded these V and J calls. Within this sample are about 210,000 distinct CDR3 sequences, with 7% to 10% of them counted one time only. The ten top clones hold roughly 5% of the sample. The cysteine opens and the phenylalanine closes a CDR3 of 16 amino acids. Here the CDR3 DNA is all that survives: 48 bases in frame from base 1. Per the germline V gene (reference sequence), DFQATT is the CDR1 and SNEGSKA is the CDR2. Relative to germline, V is 0 bases shorter and J is 0 bases shorter, with 9 bases between their ends.

This clonotype was seen repeatedly, ten times or more. Its specific antigen is unknown. No clone much larger than this one lies a single base away; base qualities are absent. Broad study findings and their caveats: The disease-linked clones were reported as significantly enriched in matched synovial fluid samples from ankylosing spondylitis patients. A TCR beta motif of seven or eight highly homologous amino acid variants appeared characteristic of blood from ankylosing spondylitis patients. Some TCR beta motif variants had previously been reported in synovial fluid and blood of reactive arthritis patients, which suggested common disease-initiation mechanisms. A CD8+ phenotype was shown by the disease-linked clones, which were found at relatively low frequencies in peripheral blood.

The rearrangement joined TRBV20-1 to TRBJ2-6; no D gene is confidently identified. The sample taken for sequencing was blood, either unsorted or a sorted T cell fraction (not recorded which). The clonotype comes from a female donor with ankylosing spondylitis or in good health (not recorded which). The CDR3 protein sequence reads: CSARDLRLSGANVLTF. The DNA sequence follows: TGCAGTGCTAGAGATCTGAGGCTCTCTGGGGCCAACGTCCTGACTTTC.